The sample holds many counts of the clone carrying this TCR beta chain. The antigen is undetermined. The data were obtained in a study of T cells in Graves' hyperthyroidism and ophthalmopathy. Study-wide findings and caveats: It was a median 6.5 months before onset that the model predicted ophthalmopathy. A model of 13 V-J pairs discriminated ophthalmopathy from stable hyperthyroidism.

Regions amplified from RNA transcripts were the TCR beta CDR3 regions. During a first-round RT-PCR of the TCR CDR3, the HTBI primer set was used. TCRdb redid the calling of the multiplex PCR reads with MiXCR, one entry per CDR3 protein. The table shows roughly 290,000 distinct CDR3 sequences, with around 13% occurring only once. This CDR3 is built from 14 residues. V was clipped by 2 bases and J by 1 base; unmatched bases: 3. Germline lookup yields CDR1 SQVTM and CDR2 ANQGSEA. The clonotype was recovered from a woman aged 40 to 50 with Graves' hyperthyroidism. This chain joins TRBV29-1 and TRBJ2-7; TRBD2 matches at 9 bases. The sample comprised blood. CDR3 loop: CSVELAGRSYEQYF. DNA for the CDR3: TGCAGCGTTGAACTAGCGGGAAGGTCCTACGAGCAGTACTTC.